Following are 11 T cell receptor beta chains from one sample sequenced in a study of blood T cell repertoires in COVID-19. Here immunoSEQ multiplex PCR was the method, and the copy in TCRdb shows in-frame clones only, minus some. The profile shows more than 150,000 clones, almost 90% of them singletons. Sequenced sample: peripheral blood. The receptors come from a man aged 50 to 59 with acute or convalescent COVID-19.

V is TRBV27 and J is TRBJ2-3, with TRBD2 matching over 7 bases. In germline, CDR1 is MNHEY, CDR2 SMNVEV (reference sequence). This CDR3 is built from 15 residues. Trimming cost V 6 bases and J 2 bases; bases outside gene matches: 8. The CDR3 bases are TGTGCCAGCAGCCCTCTAGCGGCCCTCACAGATACGCAGTATTTT. Translating it yields CASSPLAALTDTQYF.

The genes are TRBV5-6 and TRBJ1-4, with 8 bases matching TRBD1. V shed 1 base, J shed 8 bases, and the junction held 4 bases outside the gene matches. The CDR3 extends over 14 amino acids. The germline CDR1 and CDR2 sequences are SGHDT and YYEEEE. The CDR3 sequence: CASSLQGAAEKLFF. The CDR3 nucleotides read TGTGCCAGCAGCTTGCAGGGGGCGGCGGAAAAACTGTTTTTT. Full variable domain (rest looked up from reference TRBV5-6 and TRBJ1-4): DAGVTQSPTHLIKTRGQQVTLRCSPKSGHDTVSWYQQALGQGPQFIFQYYEEEERQRGNFPDRFSGHQFPNYSSELNVNALLLGDSALYLCASSLQGAAEKLFFGSGTQLSVL.

The gene calls are TRBV10-1 and TRBJ2-1; 14 bases are shared with TRBD2. Germline V gives CDR1 WNHNN, CDR2 SYGVQD (reference sequence). The CDR3 has 14 residues. Losses at the gene ends were 8 bases for V and 6 bases for J; bases not matched to a gene: 3. The CDR3, as DNA: TGCGCCAGCCGGGGACTAGCGGGGGCCAATGAGCAGTTCTTC. Amino acid sequence: CASRGLAGANEQFF.

The V call is TRBV19, the J call TRBJ1-1; 7 positions match TRBD1. Germline V gene lookup returns CDR1 LNHDA and CDR2 SQIVND (reference sequence). This CDR3 region has 19 residues. Trimming at V came to 10 bases and at J to 3 bases, leaving 26 bases not matched to a gene. The CDR3 nucleotides read TGTGCCACCCGCCGGAGAGATCTGGGACAGCCTTTTAGGGACACTGAAGCTTTCTTT. Translated: CATRRRDLGQPFRDTEAFF. The full variable domain, completed using reference TRBV19 and TRBJ1-1, is DGGITQSPKYLFRKEGQNVTLSCEQNLNHDAMYWYRQDPGQGLRLIYYSQIVNDFQKGDIAEGYSVSREKKESFPLTVTSAQKNPTAFYLCATRRRDLGQPFRDTEAFFGQGTRLTVV.

This chain links TRBV5-4 with TRBJ2-1; 7 nucleotides align to TRBD2. CDR1 is SGHNT and CDR2 is YYREEE in the germline V gene (reference sequence). This CDR3 region has 15 residues. Trimming cost V 3 bases and J 1 base; bases outside gene matches: 4. Written as DNA, the CDR3 is TGTGCCAGCAGCTCCTGGGAGGGATCCTACAATGAGCAGTTCTTC. It translates to CASSSWEGSYNEQFF.

The rearrangement links TRBV4-1 to TRBJ2-2, with D hard to call. The CDR3 covers 15 residues. Germline CDR1 is MGHRA and CDR2 is YSYEKL. Trimming pared 1 base from V and 4 bases from J, leaving 10 bases between. As DNA, the CDR3 is TGCGCCAGCAGCCAAGTAGACACCAGCACCGGGGAGCTGTTTTTT. Its translation: CASSQVDTSTGELFF.

CDR3 bases: TGTGCCAGCAGCGTAGGGCCGGGAGGGTTCTACGAGCAGTACTTC. Its translation: CASSVGPGGFYEQYF. The genes are TRBV9 and TRBJ2-7; 8 nucleotides match TRBD2. Germline lookup yields CDR1 SGDLS and CDR2 YYNGEE. This CDR3 is built from 15 residues. The J segment lost 3 bases and the V segment lost 0 bases, leaving 5 bases of the junction unmatched.

This chain links TRBV24-1 with TRBJ2-3; 10 nucleotides align to TRBD1. CDR1 is KGHDR and CDR2 is SFDVKD in the germline V gene. This CDR3 region has 15 residues. V gave up 3 bases and J gave up 4 bases; unmatched junction bases: 3. For the CDR3, the DNA is TGTGCCACCAGTGATCCTGGGACAGGGGCAGATACGCAGTATTTT. Protein: CATSDPGTGADTQYF.

This rearrangement joins TRBV19 to TRBJ2-1; TRBD1 aligns across 11 bases. The CDR3 consists of 13 residues. The germline CDR1 and CDR2 sequences are LNHDA and SQIVND (reference sequence). The J segment lost 7 bases and the V segment lost 6 bases, leaving 2 bases of the junction unmatched. CDR3 in DNA: TGTGCCAGTAGGGGACAGGGGGGAAATGAGCAGTTCTTC. Amino acids: CASRGQGGNEQFF. The whole variable domain, filled in from reference TRBV19 and TRBJ2-1, reads DGGITQSPKYLFRKEGQNVTLSCEQNLNHDAMYWYRQDPGQGLRLIYYSQIVNDFQKGDIAEGYSVSREKKESFPLTVTSAQKNPTAFYLCASRGQGGNEQFFGPGTRLTVL.

V and J are TRBV6-5 and TRBJ2-1; TRBD1 matches at 7 bases. The CDR3 spans 15 residues. After removal of 2 bases from V and 5 bases from J, the junction contained 6 bases not matched to a gene. Germline V gives CDR1 MNHEY, CDR2 SVGAGI. The CDR3 loop is CASSYPTGYHNEQFF. The CDR3 DNA is TGTGCCAGCAGTTACCCGACAGGGTATCACAATGAGCAGTTCTTC.

V and J are TRBV5-5 and TRBJ1-5; D is possibly TRBD1 (5 bases). V was shortened by 0 bases and J by 6 bases, with 13 bases between the two germline ends. The CDR3 loop spans 15 amino acids. Germline V gene data show CDR1 as SGHKS and CDR2 as YYEKEE (reference sequence). CDR3 nucleotide sequence: TGTGCCAGCAGCTTGGATTTCGGGGGGGGTCAGCCCCAGCATTTT. Protein sequence: CASSLDFGGGQPQHF.